This TCR beta chain derives from a study of CD8+CD57+ T cells in acquired aplastic anemia. Overall study context: Recorded DNA amounts for sorted CD4+ and CD8+ cells had an average of about 3 ug. Overall study findings and caveats: The same twenty-nine CD8+ CDR3 sequences occurred in patients and in controls. Researchers reported that CD8+ Simpson's diversity was not significantly different in patients versus controls.

Genomic DNA, the template, was used for profiling of the TCR beta VDJ and CDR3. TCRdb re-called the reads through MiXCR, storing one row per CDR3 protein. Among just over 200,000 distinct CDR3 sequences listed, about 60% were seen once. With regard to this clonotype: Its antigen is unknown.

Selection for sequencing was limited to patients who had shown CD8+CD57+ cell expansion by flow cytometry. Patients uniformly had severe acquired aplastic anemia. This CDR3 has 18 residues. From germline, CDR1 is SGHDT and CDR2 YYEEEE. The V end lost 0 bases, the J end lost 1 base, and 18 bases lay between the germline ends. V usage is TRBV5-6 and J usage is TRBJ2-3; D call uncertain. This TCR came from a human donor with aplastic anemia. The specimen was sorted CD4+, CD8+, or CD8+CD57+ T cells (not recorded which) from PBMCs. DNA for the CDR3: TGTGCCAGCAGCTTGGCCCTCGGGTCGGCTGGGGGCACAGATACGCAGTATTTT. Translated, it gives CASSLALGSAGGTDTQYF.